The 22 T cell receptor beta chains given below trace back to one sample, sequenced in a study of Ad26.COV2.S vaccination and SARS-CoV-2 variants (dated by TCRdb to 2020 to 2022). Per the publication, the time point label means: individuals recovered from natural SARS-CoV-2 infection. To prepare the library, the immunoSEQ multiplex PCR assay was applied. Entries here come from immuneACCESS through TCRdb and include only in-frame sequences with V and J called. Some clones fail to appear in such tables; in the studies checked, an unresolved V gene covers under half of the shortfall, and the cause of the remainder is unknown. Across this sample there are roughly 100,000 clones, with around 82% seen only once. The leading ten clones occupy approximately 15% of the sample. The sample in question was peripheral blood, obtained after recovery from COVID-19. The receptors stem from a human donor who had recovered from COVID-19.

The genes are TRBV3-1 (or the pseudogene TRBV3-2) and TRBJ2-7; no definite D call. The CDR3 runs to 16 residues. V was shortened by 0 bases and J by 0 bases, with 12 bases between the two germline ends. Germline V CDR1 and CDR2: LGHDT, YNNKEL (reference sequence). In nucleotides, the CDR3 is TGTGCCAGCAGCCAAGAAACCCAACGAGGCTCCTACGAGCAGTACTTC. Translated: CASSQETQRGSYEQYF.

The CDR3 sequence: CASSLGGWELFF. The DNA of the CDR3 is TGTGCCAGCAGTTTGGGGGGGTGGGAGCTGTTTTTT. This chain uses TRBV6-6 with TRBJ2-2, with TRBD2 identical over 7 bases. This CDR3 contains 12 residues. J was trimmed by 9 bases and V by 4 bases; bases with no gene match: 2. CDR1 MNHNY and CDR2 SVGAGI come from the germline V gene (reference sequence).

The CDR3 spells CASSLGVDTPQETQYF. CDR3 sequence (DNA): TGTGCCAGCAGCTTAGGGGTCGACACTCCACAAGAGACCCAGTACTTC. This chain links TRBV7-9 with TRBJ2-5; D not certain. V was shortened by 1 base and J by 2 bases, with 14 bases between the two germline ends. Germline values: CDR1 SEHNR, CDR2 FQNEAQ (reference sequence). The CDR3 covers 16 residues.

The chain combines TRBV28 with TRBJ1-4, with TRBD1 as a possible D gene (6 bases). This CDR3 comprises 17 residues. Germline CDR1 is MDHEN and CDR2 is SYDVKM. The ends were cut back, 0 bases at V and 2 bases at J, with 13 bases in the middle. This chain's CDR3 is CASSLWEGGSTNEKLFF. In DNA, the CDR3 is TGTGCCAGCAGTTTATGGGAGGGGGGCAGTACTAATGAAAAACTGTTTTTT.

The chain carries TRBV28 and TRBJ2-7; D gene ambiguous. V was cut by 5 bases and J by 2 bases, with 10 bases left in between. Looked up from germline, CDR1 is MDHEN and CDR2 is SYDVKM. This CDR3 is built from 13 residues. The CDR3 reads CASSTTNTYEQYF. In nucleotides, the CDR3 is TGTGCCAGCAGTACGACAAATACCTACGAGCAGTACTTC.

This clone has a single count. J is TRBJ1-2 and V is TRBV10-3; D is uncertain. CDR3 length: 13 residues. The V end lost 8 bases, the J end lost 4 bases, and 14 bases lay between the germline ends. From germline, CDR1 is ENHRY and CDR2 SYGVKD. The CDR3 DNA reads TGTGCCATCGGTGGTCACGTAAGCTATGGCTACACCTTC. Translated, it gives CAIGGHVSYGYTF.

CDR3 DNA sequence: TGTGCCAGCAGCCACCGTGGGACAGGTAATAATTCACCCCTCCACTTT. It encodes CASSHRGTGNNSPLHF. The V gene is TRBV5-6, the J gene TRBJ1-6; 8 bases line up with TRBD1. This CDR3 has 16 residues. Germline assignment: CDR1 SGHDT and CDR2 YYEEEE. With V trimmed by 4 bases and J by 5 bases, 8 bases remained unmatched.

This clone showed up just once. This chain joins TRBV4-1 and TRBJ2-4; D call uncertain. CDR3 length equals 13 residues. Germline CDR1 is MGHRA and CDR2 is YSYEKL. Between the trimmed V and J ends, which lost 1 base and 1 base, there was a span of 2 bases. CDR3 coding DNA: TGCGCCAGCAGCCAAGTGGCCAAAAACATTCAGTACTTC. It encodes CASSQVAKNIQYF.

The sample holds a few counts of this clone. J is TRBJ2-7 and V is TRBV4-1; 7 positions agree with TRBD1. Germline V gene data show CDR1 as MGHRA and CDR2 as YSYEKL. The CDR3 totals 15 residues. The trim removed 1 base at V and 4 bases at J, leaving 7 bases unmatched. The CDR3: CASSQAQGDVYEQYF. CDR3 sequence (DNA): TGCGCCAGCAGCCAAGCTCAGGGGGACGTATACGAGCAGTACTTC.

The rearrangement links TRBV7-2 to TRBJ2-6, with 7 bases that match TRBD1. Losses at the gene ends were 4 bases for V and 0 bases for J; bases not matched to a gene: 0. CDR1 is SGHTA, CDR2 FQGNSA, per germline. The CDR3 has 15 amino acids. The CDR3 DNA is TGTGCCAGCAGCTGGGACAGCTCTGGGGCCAACGTCCTGACTTTC. Protein sequence: CASSWDSSGANVLTF.

The chain recombines TRBV5-1 with TRBJ1-6, with D unclear. Germline assignment: CDR1 SGHRS and CDR2 YFSETQ. The ends were cut back, 0 bases at V and 8 bases at J, with 6 bases in the middle. The CDR3 sequence is 13 residues long. The CDR3, as DNA: TGCGCCAGCAGCTTGGGGGGAGATTCACCCCTCCACTTT. Its translation is CASSLGGDSPLHF.

The chain uses TRBV11-1 and TRBJ2-3; TRBD1 or TRBD2 may be the D gene (5 bases each). Germline V lookup: CDR1 SGHAT, CDR2 FQDESV (reference sequence). Trimming cost V 0 bases and J 0 bases, with 7 bases left between them. CDR3 length equals 15 residues. CDR3 DNA sequence: TGTGCCAGCAGCTTAGCGGGGGAGAGCACAGATACGCAGTATTTT. It yields the protein CASSLAGESTDTQYF.

Only a few counts were recorded for this clone. This chain uses TRBV6-5 with TRBJ1-3; no reliable D call. The ends were cut back, 7 bases at V and 3 bases at J, with 10 bases in the middle. Germline CDR1 is MNHEY and CDR2 is SVGAGI. The CDR3 spans 13 residues. The CDR3 is CASIAGGGNTIYF. In DNA, the CDR3 is TGTGCCAGCATAGCGGGAGGTGGAAACACCATATATTTT.

V usage is TRBV18 and J usage is TRBJ1-5; D is ambiguous. Trimming removed 4 bases at V and 1 base at J, with 5 bases between. Germline V gives CDR1 KGHSH, CDR2 LQKENI. The CDR3 contains 13 residues. CDR3 coding DNA: TGTGCCAGCTCACAGGGCAGCAATCAGCCCCAGCATTTT. This translates into CASSQGSNQPQHF. The variable domain in full, completed from reference TRBV18 and TRBJ1-5, reads NAGVMQNPRHLVRRRGQEARLRCSPMKGHSHVYWYRQLPEEGLKFMVYLQKENIIDESGMPKERFSAEFPKEGPSILRIQQVVRGDSAAYFCASSQGSNQPQHFGDGTRLSIL.

This clone occurred a few times. The rearrangement uses TRBV6-2 or TRBV6-3 and TRBJ1-1; D may be TRBD1 (5 bases). The CDR3 has 18 residues. The V end lost 0 bases, the J end lost 0 bases, and 17 bases lay between the germline ends. Germline loops: CDR1 MNHEY, CDR2 SVGEGT. The CDR3 nucleotides read TGTGCCAGCAGTTACTCGACAGTAAGGGAAGGAATGAACACTGAAGCTTTCTTT. Amino acids: CASSYSTVREGMNTEAFF.

The chain employs TRBV14 and TRBJ1-2; maybe TRBD1 (5 bases). The CDR3 loop spans 18 amino acids. Germline V lookup: CDR1 SGHDN, CDR2 FVKESK. Deletions cut 1 base from V and 4 bases from J, with 22 bases between. The CDR3 reads CASSQGRGGTMNFYGYTF. The CDR3 bases are TGTGCCAGCAGCCAAGGCCGGGGGGGGACGATGAACTTCTATGGCTACACCTTC.

V gene TRBV28 combines with J gene TRBJ1-2; 8 bases line up with TRBD1. Trimming removed 4 bases from V and 1 base from J; junction bases left unmatched: 11. The CDR3 spans 17 residues. Germline loops: CDR1 MDHEN, CDR2 SYDVKM. The CDR3 DNA reads as TGTGCCAGCAGTTCGACAGGGGCAGGGCCCTTTAACTATGGCTACACCTTC. Amino acids: CASSSTGAGPFNYGYTF.

This clone came up a few times. V gene TRBV6-4 combines with J gene TRBJ2-7; 13 bases line up with TRBD2. V lost 6 bases and J lost 4; bases outside the gene matches: 3. The CDR3 consists of 14 residues. Germline-derived CDR1 and CDR2 are MRHNA and SNTAGT. In nucleotides, the CDR3 is TGTGCCAGCAGAGGGACTAGCGGGGAGTACGAGCAGTACTTC. It encodes CASRGTSGEYEQYF.

The chain is built from TRBV5-4 and TRBJ2-3, with 12 positions matching TRBD2. Per the germline V gene, CDR1 is SGHNT and CDR2 is YYREEE (reference sequence). CDR3 length: 17 residues. J was trimmed by 5 bases and V by 3 bases; bases with no gene match: 10. The CDR3 DNA reads TGTGCCAGCAGCTCCGCTAGCGGGGGGGCCGGGTTAGATACGCAGTATTTT. It is translated as CASSSASGGAGLDTQYF.

This clone was observed a single time. V and J are TRBV7-9 and TRBJ2-5; 7 bases line up with TRBD1. The V and J ends lost 8 bases and 4 bases, in that order; junction bases with no gene match: 7. CDR3 length: 13 amino acids. Germline values: CDR1 SEHNR, CDR2 FQNEAQ (reference sequence). Written as DNA, the CDR3 is TGTGCCAGCCGGAACAGGGGCGGAGAGACCCAGTACTTC. The encoded protein is CASRNRGGETQYF.

The rearrangement links TRBV28 to TRBJ1-5; unclear D gene. The CDR3 is made up of 12 amino acids. From germline, CDR1 is MDHEN and CDR2 SYDVKM. Trimming removed 3 bases from V and 6 bases from J, with 6 bases in between. The CDR3 is CASSLAGQPQHF. The CDR3 bases are TGTGCCAGCAGTTTGGCAGGTCAGCCCCAGCATTTT.

This chain connects TRBV2 to TRBJ2-5; 8 bases map to TRBD1. CDR3 length: 14 amino acids. Trimming cost V 4 bases and J 7 bases; bases outside gene matches: 8. Germline lookup yields CDR1 SNHLY and CDR2 FYNNEI. In DNA form, the CDR3 reads TGTGCCAGCAGTGCATCGACAGGGGAAGGGACCCAGTACTTC. Residues: CASSASTGEGTQYF.